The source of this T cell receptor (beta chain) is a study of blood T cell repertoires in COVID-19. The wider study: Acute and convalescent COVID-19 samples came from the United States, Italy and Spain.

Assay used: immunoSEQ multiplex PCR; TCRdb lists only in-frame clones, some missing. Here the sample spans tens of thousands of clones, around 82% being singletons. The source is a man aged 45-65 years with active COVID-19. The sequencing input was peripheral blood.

In DNA, the CDR3 is TGTGCCAGCAGCCCCGGACAGGGCTGGTACGAGCAGTACTTC. This codes for CASSPGQGWYEQYF. This chain links TRBV11-3 with TRBJ2-7, with 8 nucleotides matching TRBD1. This CDR3 comprises 14 residues. The J segment lost 4 bases and the V segment lost 5 bases, leaving 7 bases of the junction unmatched. Germline-derived CDR1 and CDR2 are SGHNT and YENEEA.